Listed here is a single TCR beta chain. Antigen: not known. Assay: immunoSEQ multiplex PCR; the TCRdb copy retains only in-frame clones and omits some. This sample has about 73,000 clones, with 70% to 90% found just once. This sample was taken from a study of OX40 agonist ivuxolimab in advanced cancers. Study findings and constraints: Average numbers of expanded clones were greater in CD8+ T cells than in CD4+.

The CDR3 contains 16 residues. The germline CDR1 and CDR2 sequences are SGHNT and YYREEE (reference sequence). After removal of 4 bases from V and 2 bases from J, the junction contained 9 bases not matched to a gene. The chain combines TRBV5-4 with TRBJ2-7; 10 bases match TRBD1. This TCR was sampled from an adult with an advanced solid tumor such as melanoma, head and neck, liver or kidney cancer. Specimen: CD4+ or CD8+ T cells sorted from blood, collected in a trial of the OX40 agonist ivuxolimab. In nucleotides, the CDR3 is TGTGCCAGCAGCAAGGGACAGGGGAGGAGGACCTACGAGCAGTACTTC. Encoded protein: CASSKGQGRRTYEQYF.